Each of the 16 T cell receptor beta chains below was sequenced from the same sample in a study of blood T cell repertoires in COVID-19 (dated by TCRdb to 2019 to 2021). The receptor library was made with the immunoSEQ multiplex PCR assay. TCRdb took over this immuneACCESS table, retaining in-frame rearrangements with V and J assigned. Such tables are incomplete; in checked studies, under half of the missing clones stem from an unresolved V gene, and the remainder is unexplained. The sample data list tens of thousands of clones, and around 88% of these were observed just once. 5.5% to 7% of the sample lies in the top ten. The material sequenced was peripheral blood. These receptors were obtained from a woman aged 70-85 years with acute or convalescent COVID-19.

The CDR3 region has the DNA TGTGCCAGCAGTTCCGGGACTAGCGCGTCCTACGAGCAGTACTTC. Protein product: CASSSGTSASYEQYF. This chain joins TRBV27 and TRBJ2-7; 10 bases are a match to TRBD2. CDR3 size: 15 residues. The J segment lost 1 base and the V segment lost 4 bases, leaving 4 bases of the junction unmatched. Germline CDR1 is MNHEY and CDR2 is SMNVEV (reference sequence).

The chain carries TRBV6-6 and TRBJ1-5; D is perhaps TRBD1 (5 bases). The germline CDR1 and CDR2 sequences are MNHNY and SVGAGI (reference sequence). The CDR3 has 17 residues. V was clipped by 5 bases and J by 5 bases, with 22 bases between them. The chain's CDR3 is CASSPLRLGDRHQPQHF. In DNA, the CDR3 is TGTGCCAGCAGTCCCCTCCGGCTAGGGGATCGACATCAGCCCCAGCATTTT.

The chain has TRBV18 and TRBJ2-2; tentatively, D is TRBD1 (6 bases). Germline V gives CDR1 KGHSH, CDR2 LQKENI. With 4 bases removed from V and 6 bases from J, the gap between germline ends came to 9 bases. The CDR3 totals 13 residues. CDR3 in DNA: TGTGCCAGCTCACGACAGGAGTCCGGGGAGCTGTTTTTT. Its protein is CASSRQESGELFF.

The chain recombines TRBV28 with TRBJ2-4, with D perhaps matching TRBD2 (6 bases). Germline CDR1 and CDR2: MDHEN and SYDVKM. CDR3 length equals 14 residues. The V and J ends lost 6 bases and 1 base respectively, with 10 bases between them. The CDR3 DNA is TGTGCCAGCAGCGTAGGGAGGGCCAAAAACATTCAGTACTTC. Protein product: CASSVGRAKNIQYF. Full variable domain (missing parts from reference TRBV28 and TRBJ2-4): DVKVTQSSRYLVKRTGEKVFLECVQDMDHENMFWYRQDPGLGLRLIYFSYDVKMKEKGDIPEGYSVSREKKERFSLILESASTNQTSMYLCASSVGRAKNIQYFGAGTRLSVL.

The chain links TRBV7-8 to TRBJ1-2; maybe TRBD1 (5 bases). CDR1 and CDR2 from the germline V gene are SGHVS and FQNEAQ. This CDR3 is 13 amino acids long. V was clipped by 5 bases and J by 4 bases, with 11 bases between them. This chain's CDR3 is CASSPPGIYGYTF. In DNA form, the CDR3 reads TGTGCCAGCAGCCCTCCAGGGATCTATGGCTACACCTTC.

In nucleotides, the CDR3 is TGTGCCAGCAACAAGCTCGGACAAGACAATCAGCCCCAGCATTTT. Its translation is CASNKLGQDNQPQHF. The chain employs TRBV6-5 and TRBJ1-5; possible D gene TRBD1, 5 bases. V was cut by 7 bases and J by 3 bases, with 16 bases left in between. This CDR3 is 15 amino acids long. The germline gives CDR1 MNHEY, CDR2 SVGAGI.

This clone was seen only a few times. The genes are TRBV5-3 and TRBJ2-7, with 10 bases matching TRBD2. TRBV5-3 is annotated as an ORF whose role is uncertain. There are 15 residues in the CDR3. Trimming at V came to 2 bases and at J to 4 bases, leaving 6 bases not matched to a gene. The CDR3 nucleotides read TGTGCCAGAAGCTTTATAAGCGGGGGGGCTTACGAGCAGTACTTC. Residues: CARSFISGGAYEQYF.

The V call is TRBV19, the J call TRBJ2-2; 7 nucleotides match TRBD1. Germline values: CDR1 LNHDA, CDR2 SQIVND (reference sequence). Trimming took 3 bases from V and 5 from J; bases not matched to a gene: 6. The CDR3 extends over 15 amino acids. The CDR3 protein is CASSIGDSPTGELFF. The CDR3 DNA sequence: TGTGCCAGTAGTATTGGGGACAGTCCGACCGGGGAGCTGTTTTTT.

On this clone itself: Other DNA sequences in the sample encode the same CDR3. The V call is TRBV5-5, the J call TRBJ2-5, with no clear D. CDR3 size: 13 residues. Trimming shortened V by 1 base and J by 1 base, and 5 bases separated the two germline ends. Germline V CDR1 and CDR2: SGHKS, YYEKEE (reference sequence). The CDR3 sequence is CASSLTSQETQYF. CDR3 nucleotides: TGTGCCAGCAGCTTGACCAGCCAAGAGACCCAGTACTTC.

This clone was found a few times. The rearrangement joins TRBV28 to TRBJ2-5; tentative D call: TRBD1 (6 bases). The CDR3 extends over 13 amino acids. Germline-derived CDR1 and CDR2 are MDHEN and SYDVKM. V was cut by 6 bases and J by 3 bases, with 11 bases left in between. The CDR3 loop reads CASRGAGKETQYF. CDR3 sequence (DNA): TGTGCCAGCAGGGGGGCAGGGAAAGAGACCCAGTACTTC.

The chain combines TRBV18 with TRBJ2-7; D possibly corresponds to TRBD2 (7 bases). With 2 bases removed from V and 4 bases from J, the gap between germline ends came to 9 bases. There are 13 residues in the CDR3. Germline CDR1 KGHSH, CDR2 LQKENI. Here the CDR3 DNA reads TGTGCCAGCTCACCAAAGGGGGGGTACGAGCAGTACTTC. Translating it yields CASSPKGGYEQYF.

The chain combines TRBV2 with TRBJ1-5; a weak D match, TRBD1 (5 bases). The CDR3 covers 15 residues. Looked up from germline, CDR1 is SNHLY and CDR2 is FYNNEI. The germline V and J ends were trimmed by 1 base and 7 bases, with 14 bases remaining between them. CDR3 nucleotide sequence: TGTGCCAGCAGTGAAGAGTCTTCGGGGGTCCAGCCCCAGCATTTT. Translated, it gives CASSEESSGVQPQHF.

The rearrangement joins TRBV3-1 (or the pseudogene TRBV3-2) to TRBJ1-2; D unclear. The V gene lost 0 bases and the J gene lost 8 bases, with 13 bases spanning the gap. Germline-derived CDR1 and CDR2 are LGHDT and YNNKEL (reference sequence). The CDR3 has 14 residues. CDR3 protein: CASSQDQRGRGYTF. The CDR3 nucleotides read TGTGCCAGCAGCCAAGATCAGCGGGGTCGGGGCTACACCTTC.

The CDR3 here is CASSIDREVVNIQYF. CDR3 DNA sequence: TGTGCCAGTAGTATAGATCGGGAGGTAGTAAACATTCAGTACTTC. The chain recombines TRBV19 with TRBJ2-4; TRBD2 matches 7 bases. The CDR3 contains 15 residues. CDR1 LNHDA and CDR2 SQIVND come from the germline V gene (reference sequence). Trimming cost V 0 bases and J 6 bases; bases outside gene matches: 5.

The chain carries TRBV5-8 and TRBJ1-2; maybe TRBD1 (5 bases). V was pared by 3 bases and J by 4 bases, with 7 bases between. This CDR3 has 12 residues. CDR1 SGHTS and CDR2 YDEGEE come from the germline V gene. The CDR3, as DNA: TGTGCCAGCAGCTGGAGGGGCTATGGCTACACCTTC. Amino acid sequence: CASSWRGYGYTF.

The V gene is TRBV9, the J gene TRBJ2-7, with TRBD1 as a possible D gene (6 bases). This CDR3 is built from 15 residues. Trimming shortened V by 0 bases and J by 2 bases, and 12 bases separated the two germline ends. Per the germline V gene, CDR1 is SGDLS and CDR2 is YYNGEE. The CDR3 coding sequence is TGTGCCAGCAGCGTAGCCGGGACATCGACCTACGAGCAGTACTTC. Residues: CASSVAGTSTYEQYF.